A selection of T cell receptor beta chains follows, all from one sample in a study of shared clonotypes between healthy human individuals. Sequencing used immunoSEQ multiplex PCR; TCRdb keeps in-frame clones, though not all of them. The sample records 2.3 million or so clones, 93% being singletons. The sequencing sample was made of naive CD4+ T cells from PBMCs. These receptors came from a man in his late teens or twenties in good health. Some clones in this sample may be carry-over from other donors' samples. CDR3s leave out the opening cysteine and the closing phenylalanine or tryptophan. Each record gives: J gene, V gene, CDR3 protein.

J: TRBJ1-4; V: TRBV19; CDR3: ASTIRASTNEKLF
J: TRBJ1-2; V: TRBV6-5; CDR3: ASSYNGGGAGGYT
J: TRBJ2-2; V: TRBV7-9; CDR3: ASSRTSGKAGELF
J: TRBJ1-2; V: TRBV18; CDR3: ASSQGQGSYGYT
J: TRBJ1-1; V: TRBV18; CDR3: ASSPGWGKNTEAF
J: TRBJ1-1; V: TRBV5-1; CDR3: ASSPGAGGGNTEAF
J: TRBJ2-7; V: TRBV29-1; CDR3: SASSGFGGYEQY
J: TRBJ2-6; V: TRBV2; CDR3: ASSSGGARANVLT
J: TRBJ1-5; V: TRBV6-1; CDR3: ASSAGTDSNQPQH
J: TRBJ1-2; V: TRBV6-5; CDR3: ASRGPGQGANGYT